These 29 T cell receptor beta chains were sequenced from one sample in a study of cytomegalovirus exposure and HLA in healthy donors. Researchers ran the PCR with 60 Vbeta and 13 Jbeta primers. Using immunoSEQ multiplex PCR, the repertoire was profiled, and TCRdb retains in-frame clones only, with some absent. The sample lists approximately 100,000 clones; about 83% were seen once. Sequenced: PBMCs. The receptor set was obtained from a man aged 55 to 69 in good health and CMV-seropositive.

The chain employs TRBV5-1 and TRBJ2-5, with 9 bases fitting TRBD1. V dropped 4 bases and J dropped 1; count of bases not matched to a gene: 8. This CDR3 has 16 residues. Germline loops: CDR1 SGHRS, CDR2 YFSETQ. CDR3 DNA sequence: TGCGCCAGCAGCCCAGGCCGGGACAGGGTCCAAGAGACCCAGTACTTC. It translates to CASSPGRDRVQETQYF.

This chain connects TRBV6-6 to TRBJ2-2, with a possible D match to TRBD1 (6 bases). The CDR3 totals 16 residues. Trimming stripped 2 bases from V and 4 bases from J, with 14 bases between. CDR1 and CDR2 (germline): MNHNY, SVGAGI (reference sequence). The CDR3 region is CASSYKRTATTGELFF. The DNA for the CDR3 is TGTGCCAGCAGTTACAAAAGGACAGCAACCACCGGGGAGCTGTTTTTT.

V is TRBV4-1 and J is TRBJ1-6; D gene uncertain. This CDR3 has 17 amino acids. Per germline, CDR1 MGHRA and CDR2 YSYEKL. V was shortened by 6 bases and J by 7 bases, with 22 bases between the two germline ends. The CDR3 loop is CASSQRFRREGNSPLHF. CDR3 bases: TGCGCCAGCAGTCAAAGGTTTCGCCGGGAAGGAAATTCACCCCTCCACTTT.

This chain connects TRBV6-5 to TRBJ2-7, with D perhaps matching TRBD1 (6 bases). The CDR3 contains 15 residues. Trimming removed 6 bases from V and 0 bases from J, with 15 bases in between. Looked up from germline, CDR1 is MNHEY and CDR2 is SVGAGI. In DNA, the CDR3 is TGTGCCAGCAGATTGACAGGACTTAGCTCCTACGAGCAGTACTTC. It translates to CASRLTGLSSYEQYF.

This sequence joins TRBV10-3 and TRBJ1-5; 8 bases line up with TRBD1. The CDR3 has 13 amino acids. Looked up from germline, CDR1 is ENHRY and CDR2 is SYGVKD. J was trimmed by 7 bases and V by 3 bases; bases with no gene match: 2. The CDR3 DNA follows: TGTGCCATCAGTGAACGGGACAGGCAGCCCCAGCATTTT. The encoded protein is CAISERDRQPQHF.

The V and J genes are TRBV9 and TRBJ2-4, with D perhaps TRBD1 (6 bases). There are 13 residues in the CDR3. The V end was cut by 4 bases, the J end by 7 bases, with 12 bases between. Germline CDR1 and CDR2: SGDLS and YYNGEE. CDR3 DNA sequence: TGTGCCAGCAGCTCATTCACAGGGAACATTCAGTACTTC. Its protein is CASSSFTGNIQYF.

The chain is built from TRBV30 and TRBJ2-1, with 13 nucleotides matching TRBD2. The J segment lost 4 bases and the V segment lost 3 bases, leaving 0 bases of the junction unmatched. Germline V gives CDR1 GTSNPN, CDR2 SVGIG (reference sequence). The CDR3 consists of 14 residues. The CDR3 spells CAWRTSGGYNEQFF. The CDR3, as DNA: TGTGCCTGGAGGACTAGCGGGGGGTACAATGAGCAGTTCTTC.

The table lists this clone with a few counts. This chain joins TRBV5-8 and TRBJ2-3; D is possibly TRBD2 (6 bases). The CDR3 consists of 16 residues. Trimming took off 4 bases at V and 1 base at J, with 16 bases between the two ends. Germline assignment: CDR1 SGHTS and CDR2 YDEGEE. The CDR3 is CASSRWGRRGTDTQYF. The DNA of the CDR3 is TGTGCCAGCAGCCGCTGGGGACGGAGGGGCACAGATACGCAGTATTTT.

V is TRBV6-5 and J is TRBJ2-7; possibly TRBD1 for D (5 bases). CDR1 MNHEY and CDR2 SVGAGI come from the germline V gene. This CDR3 is 15 amino acids long. Deletions cut 2 bases from V and 3 bases from J, with 14 bases between. The CDR3 sequence: CASSYDSLTGYEQYF. The DNA of the CDR3 is TGTGCCAGCAGTTACGACAGTTTAACGGGCTACGAGCAGTACTTC.

This chain links TRBV30 with TRBJ2-2, with TRBD1 matching 7 bases. Germline CDR1 and CDR2: GTSNPN and SVGIG (reference sequence). This CDR3 is built from 15 residues. The V segment lost 0 bases and the J segment 6 bases; nucleotides outside the gene matches: 7. CDR3 residues: CAWSVPKGAAGELFF. In DNA, the CDR3 is TGTGCCTGGAGTGTTCCCAAGGGGGCGGCCGGGGAGCTGTTTTTT. Complete variable domain (other parts from reference TRBV30 and TRBJ2-2): SQTIHQWPATLVQPVGSPLSLECTVEGTSNPNLYWYRQAAGRGLQLLFYSVGIGQISSEVPQNLSASRPQDRQFILSSKKLLLSDSGFYLCAWSVPKGAAGELFFGEGSRLTVL.

The chain carries TRBV18 and TRBJ1-1, with TRBD1 as a possible D gene (6 bases). Germline CDR1 reads KGHSH; CDR2 reads LQKENI. This CDR3 contains 14 residues. V lost 3 bases to trimming and J lost 2 bases, with 10 bases between them. Here the CDR3 reads CASSPGQANTEAFF. CDR3 nucleotides: TGTGCCAGCTCACCGGGACAAGCTAACACTGAAGCTTTCTTT.

The rearrangement uses TRBV30 and TRBJ1-4; possible D gene TRBD1, 5 bases. V lost 0 bases to trimming and J lost 7 bases, with 18 bases between them. The V gene's germline CDR1 is GTSNPN and CDR2 SVGIG (reference sequence). The CDR3 extends over 16 amino acids. DNA of the CDR3: TGTGCCTGGAGTGTACGGAGCCTGGGGCCGGGTGAAAAACTGTTTTTT. It yields the protein CAWSVRSLGPGEKLFF.

The chain couples TRBV28 to TRBJ1-2, with TRBD1 as a possible D gene (5 bases). Germline assignment: CDR1 MDHEN and CDR2 SYDVKM. The length of the CDR3 is 15 residues. Trimming pared 1 base from V and 4 bases from J, leaving 13 bases between. The CDR3 loop reads CASSLYDGAAYGYTF. The CDR3 DNA is TGTGCCAGCAGTTTATATGATGGGGCGGCCTATGGCTACACCTTC.

This clone turned up a few times. This CDR3 is CASSRLGPQHF. Here the CDR3 DNA reads TGTGCCAGCAGTCGGCTAGGACCCCAGCATTTT. The chain recombines TRBV6-5 with TRBJ1-5; D is uncertain. Per germline, CDR1 MNHEY and CDR2 SVGAGI. The CDR3 has 11 amino acids. V lost 5 bases and J 10 bases, leaving 9 bases between the germline ends.

In its sample, this clone was seen once. The gene calls are TRBV23-1 and TRBJ1-1, with TRBD1 matching over 9 bases. TRBV23-1 counts as an open reading frame of uncertain function. Germline trimming cut 3 bases from V and 2 bases from J; bases unmatched to any gene: 7. The CDR3 totals 16 residues. For the CDR3, the DNA is TGCGCCAGCAGTCACCGGGACAGGGACTCTAACACTGAAGCTTTCTTT. This sequence encodes CASSHRDRDSNTEAFF.

Comments on this clone: One end of the junction fails to match germline, which may point to a read error. This sequence joins TRBV7-9 and TRBJ2-7; 7 bases align to TRBD2. Germline CDR1 is SEHNR and CDR2 is FQNEAQ (reference sequence). The CDR3 runs 12 residues. This CDR3 is CSSGAGFYEQYF. The CDR3 nucleotides are TGTTCCAGCGGGGCAGGTTTCTACGAGCAGTACTTC.

Only one count was recorded for this clone. This chain links TRBV5-1 with TRBJ1-2, with a tentative D call TRBD1 (5 bases). With 1 base removed from V and 6 bases from J, the gap between germline ends came to 10 bases. The V gene's germline CDR1 is SGHRS and CDR2 YFSETQ. The CDR3 length is 13 residues. The CDR3 DNA follows: TGCGCCAGCAGCTTGACCGGGACTGATGGCTACACCTTC. Amino acids: CASSLTGTDGYTF.

V gene TRBV11-2 combines with J gene TRBJ2-1; 14 positions match TRBD2. Germline CDR1 reads SGHAT; CDR2 reads FQNNGV. Trimming at V came to 3 bases and at J to 4 bases, leaving 2 bases not matched to a gene. This CDR3 region has 16 residues. This CDR3 reads CASSFGLAGGYNEQFF. The CDR3, as DNA: TGTGCCAGCAGCTTTGGACTAGCGGGGGGTTACAATGAGCAGTTCTTC.

This chain uses TRBV10-3 with TRBJ2-7, with 7 bases matching TRBD1. Looked up from germline, CDR1 is ENHRY and CDR2 is SYGVKD. The V gene end was trimmed by 8 bases and the J gene end by 6 bases; junction bases not matched to a gene: 4. The CDR3 consists of 11 residues. CDR3 sequence: CAIGDRAEQYF. The CDR3 DNA sequence: TGTGCCATCGGCGACAGGGCCGAGCAGTACTTC.

The J gene is TRBJ2-5, the V gene TRBV6-5; 9 bases fit TRBD1. Per the germline V gene, CDR1 is MNHEY and CDR2 is SVGAGI. The CDR3 contains 14 residues. V lost 5 bases and J lost 2; bases outside the gene matches: 3. The CDR3 spells CASSPDRGQETQYF. The CDR3 DNA follows: TGTGCCAGCAGTCCCGACAGGGGGCAAGAGACCCAGTACTTC.

This rearrangement joins TRBV15 to TRBJ1-6; D is uncertain. The V gene lost 8 bases and the J gene lost 10 bases, with 15 bases spanning the gap. Germline CDR1 LNHNV, CDR2 YYDKDF (reference sequence). This CDR3 has 13 residues. This CDR3 is CATQDRRGSPLHF. In nucleotides, the CDR3 is TGTGCCACCCAAGACCGGCGAGGATCACCCCTCCACTTT.

This rearrangement joins TRBV27 to TRBJ1-4; 7 nucleotides align to TRBD1. The CDR3 is made up of 16 amino acids. V dropped 7 bases and J dropped 4; count of bases not matched to a gene: 12. Germline assignment: CDR1 MNHEY and CDR2 SMNVEV (reference sequence). The CDR3 is CASTIRWGQSNEKLFF. The CDR3 bases are TGTGCCAGCACCATTAGGTGGGGACAGAGTAATGAAAAACTGTTTTTT. Complete variable domain (other parts from reference TRBV27 and TRBJ1-4): EAQVTQNPRYLITVTGKKLTVTCSQNMNHEYMSWYRQDPGLGLRQIYYSMNVEVTDKGDVPEGYKVSRKEKRNFPLILESPSPNQTSLYFCASTIRWGQSNEKLFFGSGTQLSVL.

The chain employs TRBV28 and TRBJ1-3; D unclear. The CDR3 extends over 16 amino acids. Germline CDR1 reads MDHEN; CDR2 reads SYDVKM. The ends were cut back, 3 bases at V and 0 bases at J, with 12 bases in the middle. The CDR3 nucleotides read TGTGCCAGCAGTTTTACGCGACTGGACTCTGGAAACACCATATATTTT. Translated, it gives CASSFTRLDSGNTIYF.

The chain combines TRBV6-1 with TRBJ1-5, with a tentative D call TRBD1 (5 bases). Between the trimmed V and J ends, which lost 7 bases and 6 bases, there was a span of 19 bases. Per the germline V gene, CDR1 is MNHNS and CDR2 is SASEGT. The CDR3 is 15 amino acids. The CDR3 DNA reads as TGTGCCAGCACCGCAAGTTCGGGGGTCCTTCAGCCCCAGCATTTT. It encodes CASTASSGVLQPQHF.

The rearrangement uses TRBV28 and TRBJ1-6, with 9 bases that match TRBD1. V dropped 3 bases and J dropped 10; count of bases not matched to a gene: 7. CDR1 is MDHEN, CDR2 SYDVKM, per germline. This CDR3 region has 15 residues. CDR3 in amino acids: CASSFRQGDGSPLHF. For the CDR3, the DNA is TGTGCCAGCAGTTTTAGACAGGGGGACGGCTCACCCCTCCACTTT. Supplemented by reference TRBV28 and TRBJ1-6, the full variable domain reads DVKVTQSSRYLVKRTGEKVFLECVQDMDHENMFWYRQDPGLGLRLIYFSYDVKMKEKGDIPEGYSVSREKKERFSLILESASTNQTSMYLCASSFRQGDGSPLHFGNGTRLTVT.

The chain carries TRBV27 and TRBJ2-3, with TRBD2 identical over 7 bases. Germline CDR1 reads MNHEY; CDR2 reads SMNVEV (reference sequence). CDR3 length: 16 amino acids. With 5 bases clipped from V and 0 bases from J, the junction kept 8 bases outside the gene matches. The CDR3 protein is CASSPTGTTSTDTQYF. For the CDR3, the DNA is TGTGCCAGCAGTCCCACGGGGACTACTAGCACAGATACGCAGTATTTT.

This clone is a singleton in its sample. The chain has TRBV19 and TRBJ2-5; D is undetermined. The CDR3 runs 13 residues. Trimming cost V 7 bases and J 5 bases, with 14 bases left between them. CDR1 LNHDA and CDR2 SQIVND come from the germline V gene (reference sequence). The CDR3 reads CASTSLGLETQYF. The CDR3 DNA is TGTGCCAGTACCTCTCTAGGCCTCGAGACCCAGTACTTC.

This chain uses TRBV9 with TRBJ2-2; TRBD2 agrees at 14 bases. CDR3 size: 19 residues. Germline CDR1 is SGDLS and CDR2 is YYNGEE. V shed 0 bases and J 2 bases; nucleotides not matched to a gene: 6. The CDR3: CASSVGLGLAGGNTGELFF. The CDR3, as DNA: TGTGCCAGCAGCGTAGGTCTAGGACTAGCGGGGGGAAACACCGGGGAGCTGTTTTTT.

There are a few counts of this clone. The chain joins TRBV12-5 to TRBJ1-1; D may be TRBD1 (6 bases). The CDR3 sequence is 14 residues long. Germline V CDR1 and CDR2: LGHNT, FRNRAP. V was cut by 5 bases and J by 5 bases, with 15 bases left in between. The CDR3 DNA follows: TGTGCTAGTGGTCGGATTACTACAGGGACTGAAGCTTTCTTT. This codes for CASGRITTGTEAFF.